This T cell receptor (beta chain) comes out of a study of shared clonotypes between healthy human individuals. Notes on the study in general: The sampled material consisted only of blood, and tissue repertoires are likely to differ.

Produced via immunoSEQ multiplex PCR; TCRdb's table is partial and in-frame only. The sample lists some 980,000 clones, 70% to 85% occurring once. This clone occurred many times. What it binds is unknown. The V gene's germline CDR1 is SGHVS and CDR2 FQNEAQ. Between the trimmed V and J ends, which lost 1 base and 6 bases, there was a span of 10 bases. The length of the CDR3 is 14 residues. The J gene is TRBJ1-5, the V gene TRBV7-8; no reliable D call. This TCR derives from a man between 18 and 29 years old in good health. Sample: memory CD4+ T cells sorted from blood. Subset denoted: CD45RA-negative fraction. The CDR3 coding sequence is TGTGCCAGCAGCTTAGAGAGGGCCGGTCAGCCCCAGCATTTT. Translating it yields CASSLERAGQPQHF.